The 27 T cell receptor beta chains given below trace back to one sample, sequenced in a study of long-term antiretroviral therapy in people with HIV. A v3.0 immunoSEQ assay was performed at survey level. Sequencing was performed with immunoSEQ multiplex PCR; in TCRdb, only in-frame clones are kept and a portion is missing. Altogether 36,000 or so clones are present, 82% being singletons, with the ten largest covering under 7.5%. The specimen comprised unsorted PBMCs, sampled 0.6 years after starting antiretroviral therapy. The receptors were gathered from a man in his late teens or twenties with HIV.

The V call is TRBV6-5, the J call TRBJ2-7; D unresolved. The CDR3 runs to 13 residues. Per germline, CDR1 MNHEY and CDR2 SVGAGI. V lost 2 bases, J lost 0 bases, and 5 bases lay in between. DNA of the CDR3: TGTGCCAGCAGTTACGAGGCCTCCTACGAGCAGTACTTC. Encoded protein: CASSYEASYEQYF.

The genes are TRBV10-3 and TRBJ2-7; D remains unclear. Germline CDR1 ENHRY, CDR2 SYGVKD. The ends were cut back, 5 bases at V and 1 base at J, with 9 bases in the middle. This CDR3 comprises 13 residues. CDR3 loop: CAISPTESYEQYF. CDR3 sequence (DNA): TGTGCCATCAGTCCGACTGAATCCTACGAGCAGTACTTC.

Written as DNA, the CDR3 is TGTGCCAGCAGTTTATCTACTAGCACAGATACGCAGTATTTT. Protein sequence: CASSLSTSTDTQYF. This sequence joins TRBV27 and TRBJ2-3; no clear D gene. The CDR3 totals 14 residues. Germline CDR1 and CDR2: MNHEY and SMNVEV (reference sequence). Trimming shortened V by 0 bases and J by 0 bases, and 4 bases separated the two germline ends.

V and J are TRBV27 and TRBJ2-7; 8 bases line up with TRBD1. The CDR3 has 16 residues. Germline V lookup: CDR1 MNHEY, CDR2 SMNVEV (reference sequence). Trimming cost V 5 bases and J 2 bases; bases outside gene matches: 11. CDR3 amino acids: CASSQRRGTGAYEQYF. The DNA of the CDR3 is TGTGCCAGCAGTCAAAGGCGCGGGACAGGAGCCTACGAGCAGTACTTC.

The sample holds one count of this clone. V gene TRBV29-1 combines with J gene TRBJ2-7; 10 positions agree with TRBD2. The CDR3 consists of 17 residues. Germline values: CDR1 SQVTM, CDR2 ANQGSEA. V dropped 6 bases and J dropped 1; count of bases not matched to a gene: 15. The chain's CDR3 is CSVSLRTSGKRSYEQYF. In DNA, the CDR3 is TGCAGCGTGTCACTCCGGACTAGCGGTAAGCGATCCTACGAGCAGTACTTC.

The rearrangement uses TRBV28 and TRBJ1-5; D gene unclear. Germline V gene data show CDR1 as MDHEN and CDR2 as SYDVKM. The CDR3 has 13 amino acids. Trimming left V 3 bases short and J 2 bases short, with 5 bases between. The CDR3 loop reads CASSFLGNQPQHF. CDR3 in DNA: TGTGCCAGCAGTTTCCTTGGCAATCAGCCCCAGCATTTT.

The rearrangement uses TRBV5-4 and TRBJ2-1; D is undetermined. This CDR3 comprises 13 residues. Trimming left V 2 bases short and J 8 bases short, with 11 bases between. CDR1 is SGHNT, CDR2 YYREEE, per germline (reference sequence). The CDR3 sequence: CASSFSERDEQFF. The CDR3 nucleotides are TGTGCCAGCAGCTTCTCAGAGCGCGATGAGCAGTTCTTC.

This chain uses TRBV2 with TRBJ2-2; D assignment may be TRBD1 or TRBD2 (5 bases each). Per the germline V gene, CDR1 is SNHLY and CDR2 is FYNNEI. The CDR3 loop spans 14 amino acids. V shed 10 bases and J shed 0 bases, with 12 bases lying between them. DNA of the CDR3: TGTGCCACCTCCGGGGACGCGAACACCGGGGAGCTGTTTTTT. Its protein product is CATSGDANTGELFF. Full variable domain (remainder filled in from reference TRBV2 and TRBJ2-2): EPEVTQTPSHQVTQMGQEVILRCVPISNHLYFYWYRQILGQKVEFLVSFYNNEISEKSEIFDDQFSVERPDGSNFTLKIRSTKLEDSAMYFCATSGDANTGELFFGEGSRLTVL.

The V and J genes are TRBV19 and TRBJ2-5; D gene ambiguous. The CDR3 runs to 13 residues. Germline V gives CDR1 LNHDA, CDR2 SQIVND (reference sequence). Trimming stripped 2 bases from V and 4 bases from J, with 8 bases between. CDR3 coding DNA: TGTGCCAGTAGTATATCCCCGGGAGAGACCCAGTACTTC. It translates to CASSISPGETQYF. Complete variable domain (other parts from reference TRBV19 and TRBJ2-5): DGGITQSPKYLFRKEGQNVTLSCEQNLNHDAMYWYRQDPGQGLRLIYYSQIVNDFQKGDIAEGYSVSREKKESFPLTVTSAQKNPTAFYLCASSISPGETQYFGPGTRLLVL.

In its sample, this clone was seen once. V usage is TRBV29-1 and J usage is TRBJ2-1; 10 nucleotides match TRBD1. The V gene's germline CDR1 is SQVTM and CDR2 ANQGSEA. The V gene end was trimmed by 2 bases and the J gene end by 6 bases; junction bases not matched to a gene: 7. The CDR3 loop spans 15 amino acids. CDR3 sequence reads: CSVETGTGVLNEQFF. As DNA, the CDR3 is TGCAGCGTTGAAACCGGGACAGGGGTTCTCAATGAGCAGTTCTTC.

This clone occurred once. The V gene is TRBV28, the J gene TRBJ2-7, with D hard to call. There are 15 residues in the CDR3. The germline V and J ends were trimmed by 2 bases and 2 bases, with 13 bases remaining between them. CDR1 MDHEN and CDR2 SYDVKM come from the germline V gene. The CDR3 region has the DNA TGTGCCAGCAGTTTACCTCCCGGGCCTCCCTACGAGCAGTACTTC. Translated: CASSLPPGPPYEQYF.

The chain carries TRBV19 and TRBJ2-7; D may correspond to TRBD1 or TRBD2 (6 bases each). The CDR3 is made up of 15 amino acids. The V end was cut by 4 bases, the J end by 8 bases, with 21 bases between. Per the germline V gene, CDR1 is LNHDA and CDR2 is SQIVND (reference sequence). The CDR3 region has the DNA TGTGCCAGTAGTACTAGTTCTCTTGGGCGGGACAAGCAGTACTTC. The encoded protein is CASSTSSLGRDKQYF.

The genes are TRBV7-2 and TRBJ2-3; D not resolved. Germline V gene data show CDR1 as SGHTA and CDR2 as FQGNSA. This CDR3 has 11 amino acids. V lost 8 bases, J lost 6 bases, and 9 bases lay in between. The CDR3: CASRETDTQYF. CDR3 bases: TGTGCCAGCCGCGAGACGGATACGCAGTATTTT. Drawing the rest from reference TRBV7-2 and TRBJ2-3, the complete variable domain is GAGVSQSPSNKVTEKGKDVELRCDPISGHTALYWYRQSLGQGLEFLIYFQGNSAPDKSGLPSDRFSAERTGGSVSTLTIQRTQQEDSAVYLCASRETDTQYFGPGTRLTVL.

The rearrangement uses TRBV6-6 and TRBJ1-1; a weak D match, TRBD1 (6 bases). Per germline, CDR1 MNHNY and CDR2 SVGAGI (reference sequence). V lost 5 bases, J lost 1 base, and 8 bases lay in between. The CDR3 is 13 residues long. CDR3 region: CASSRDTNTEAFF. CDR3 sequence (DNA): TGTGCCAGCAGTAGGGACACGAACACTGAAGCTTTCTTT.

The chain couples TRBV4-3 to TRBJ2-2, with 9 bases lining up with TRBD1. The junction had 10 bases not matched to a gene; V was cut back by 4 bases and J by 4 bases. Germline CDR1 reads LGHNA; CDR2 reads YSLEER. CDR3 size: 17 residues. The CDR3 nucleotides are TGCGCCAGCAGCCCCTCTGCCGGGACAGGGATCACCGGGGAGCTGTTTTTT. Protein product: CASSPSAGTGITGELFF.

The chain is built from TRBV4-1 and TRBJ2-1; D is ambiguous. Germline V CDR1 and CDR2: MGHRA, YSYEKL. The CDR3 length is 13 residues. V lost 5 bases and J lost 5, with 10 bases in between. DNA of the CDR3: TGCGCCAGCAGCACCTTAATGAACAATGAGCAGTTCTTC. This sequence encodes CASSTLMNNEQFF.

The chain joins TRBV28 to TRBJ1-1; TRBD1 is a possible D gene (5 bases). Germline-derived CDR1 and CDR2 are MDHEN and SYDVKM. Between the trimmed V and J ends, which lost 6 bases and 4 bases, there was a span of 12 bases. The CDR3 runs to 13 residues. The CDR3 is CASSYGGTTEAFF. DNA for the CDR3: TGTGCCAGCAGCTATGGTGGGACCACTGAAGCTTTCTTT.

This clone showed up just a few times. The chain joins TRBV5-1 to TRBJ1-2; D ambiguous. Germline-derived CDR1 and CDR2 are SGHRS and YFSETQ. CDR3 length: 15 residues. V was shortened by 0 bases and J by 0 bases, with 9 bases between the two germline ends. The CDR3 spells CASSLGSYTNYGYTF. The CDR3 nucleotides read TGCGCCAGCAGCTTGGGTAGTTATACTAACTATGGCTACACCTTC.

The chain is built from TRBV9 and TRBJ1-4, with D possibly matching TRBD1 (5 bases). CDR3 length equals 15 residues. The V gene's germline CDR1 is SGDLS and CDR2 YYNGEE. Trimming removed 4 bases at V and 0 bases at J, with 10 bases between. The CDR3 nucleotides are TGTGCCAGCAGCCTTACAGGTGCAACTAATGAAAAACTGTTTTTT. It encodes CASSLTGATNEKLFF.

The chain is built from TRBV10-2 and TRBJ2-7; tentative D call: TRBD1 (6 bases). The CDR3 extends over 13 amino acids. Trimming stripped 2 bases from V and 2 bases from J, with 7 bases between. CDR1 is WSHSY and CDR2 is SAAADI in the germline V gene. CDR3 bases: TGCGCCAGCAGTGAGGGACAGCCCTACGAGCAGTACTTC. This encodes CASSEGQPYEQYF.

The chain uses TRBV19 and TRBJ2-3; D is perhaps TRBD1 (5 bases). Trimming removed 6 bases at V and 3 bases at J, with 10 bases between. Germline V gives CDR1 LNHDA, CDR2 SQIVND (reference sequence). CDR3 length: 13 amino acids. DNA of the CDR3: TGTGCCAGTAGCGACAGAACGACAGATACGCAGTATTTT. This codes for CASSDRTTDTQYF. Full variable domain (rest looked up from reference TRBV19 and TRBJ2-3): DGGITQSPKYLFRKEGQNVTLSCEQNLNHDAMYWYRQDPGQGLRLIYYSQIVNDFQKGDIAEGYSVSREKKESFPLTVTSAQKNPTAFYLCASSDRTTDTQYFGPGTRLTVL.

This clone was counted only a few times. The CDR3 region has the DNA TGCAGCGTTGAAGGGACGCCGAACACTGAAGCTTTCTTT. Translated, it gives CSVEGTPNTEAFF. V usage is TRBV29-1 and J usage is TRBJ1-1; no clear D gene. CDR3 size: 13 residues. Germline V gene lookup returns CDR1 SQVTM and CDR2 ANQGSEA. Deletions cut 1 base from V and 1 base from J, with 7 bases between.

This CDR3 reads CASKGHRVDYGYTF. The CDR3 DNA reads TGTGCCAGCAAAGGCCACAGGGTAGACTATGGCTACACCTTC. V usage is TRBV28 and J usage is TRBJ1-2, with D possibly matching TRBD1 (6 bases). CDR3 size: 14 residues. The V gene's germline CDR1 is MDHEN and CDR2 SYDVKM. V was shortened by 7 bases and J by 3 bases, with 15 bases between the two germline ends.

CDR3: CASSLGSYGYTF. The DNA of the CDR3 is TGTGCCAGCAGCTTGGGCTCCTATGGCTACACCTTC. This chain links TRBV11-2 with TRBJ1-2; no definite D call. CDR1 is SGHAT, CDR2 FQNNGV, per germline. V shed 3 bases and J shed 4 bases, with 6 bases lying between them. The length of the CDR3 is 12 residues.

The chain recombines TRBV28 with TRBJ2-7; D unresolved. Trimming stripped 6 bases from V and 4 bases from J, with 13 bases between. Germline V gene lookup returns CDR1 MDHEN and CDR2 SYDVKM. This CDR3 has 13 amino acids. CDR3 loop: CASSAASLYEQYF. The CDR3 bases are TGTGCCAGCAGCGCGGCCTCCCTTTACGAGCAGTACTTC.

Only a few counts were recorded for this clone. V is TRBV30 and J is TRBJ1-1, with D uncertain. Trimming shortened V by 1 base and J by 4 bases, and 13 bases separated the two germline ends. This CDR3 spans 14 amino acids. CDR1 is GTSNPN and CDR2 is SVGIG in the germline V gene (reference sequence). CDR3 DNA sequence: TGTGCCTGGAGTGAGGGTGCGCGTGGCACTGAAGCTTTCTTT. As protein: CAWSEGARGTEAFF.

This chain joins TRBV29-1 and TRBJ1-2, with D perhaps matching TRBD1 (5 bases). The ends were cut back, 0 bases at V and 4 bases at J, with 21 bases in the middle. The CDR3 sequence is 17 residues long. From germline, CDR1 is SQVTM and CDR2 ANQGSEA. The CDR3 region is CSVEESGRVPPFYGYTF. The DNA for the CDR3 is TGCAGCGTTGAAGAATCGGGCAGGGTTCCACCCTTCTATGGCTACACCTTC.